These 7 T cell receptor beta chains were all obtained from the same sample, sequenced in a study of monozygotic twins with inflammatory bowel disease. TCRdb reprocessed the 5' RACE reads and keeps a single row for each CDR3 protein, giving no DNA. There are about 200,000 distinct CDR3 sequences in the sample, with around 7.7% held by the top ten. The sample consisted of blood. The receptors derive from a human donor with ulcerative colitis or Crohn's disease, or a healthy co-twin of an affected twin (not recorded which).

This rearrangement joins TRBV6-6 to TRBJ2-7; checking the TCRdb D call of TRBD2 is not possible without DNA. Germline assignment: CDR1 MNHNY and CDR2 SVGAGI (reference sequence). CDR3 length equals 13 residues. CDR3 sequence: CASGGDFIYEQYF.

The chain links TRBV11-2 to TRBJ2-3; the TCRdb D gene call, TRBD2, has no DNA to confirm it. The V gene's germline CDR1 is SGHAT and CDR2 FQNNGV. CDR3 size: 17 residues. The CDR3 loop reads CASSLDPSGGITDTQYF.

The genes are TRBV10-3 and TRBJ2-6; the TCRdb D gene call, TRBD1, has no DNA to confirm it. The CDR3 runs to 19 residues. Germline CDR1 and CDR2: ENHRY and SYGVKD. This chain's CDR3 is CAISEWGDRGNTGANVLTF.

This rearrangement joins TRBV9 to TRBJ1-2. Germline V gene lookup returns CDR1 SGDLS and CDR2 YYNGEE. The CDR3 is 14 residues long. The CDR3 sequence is CASRRGSQPYGYTF.

This CDR3 is CASSLSDGTEAFF. This sequence joins TRBV7-3 and TRBJ1-1. Germline lookup yields CDR1 SGHTA and CDR2 FQGTGA. The CDR3 runs 13 residues.

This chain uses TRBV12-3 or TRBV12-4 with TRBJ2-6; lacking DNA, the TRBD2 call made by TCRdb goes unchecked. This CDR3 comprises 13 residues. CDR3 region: CASKTSSGNVLTF.

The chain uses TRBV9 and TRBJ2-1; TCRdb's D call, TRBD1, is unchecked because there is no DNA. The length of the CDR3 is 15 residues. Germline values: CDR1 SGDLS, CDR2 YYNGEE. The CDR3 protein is CASSVGDSLYNEQFF.